A single sample gave rise to the 3 T cell receptor beta chains below, sequenced in a study of T cell repertoires in cytomegalovirus infection (dated by TCRdb to between 2019 and 2020). Sequenced using an Illumina HiSeq 1500. The public reads were reprocessed in TCRdb via fastp at Q25 and MiXCR, keeping in-frame beta chains. Each record represents a unique CDR3 protein, reported with the most common genes and DNA among its rows. The table for this sample lists 100,000 to 150,000 distinct CDR3 sequences; approximately 9.2% of them were counted only once. The top ten clonotypes cover 10% of the sample. Sequenced: PBMCs. The receptor set was obtained from a human donor in good health (CMV status not recorded). Some clones in this sample may be carry-over from other donors' samples.

The V call is TRBV29-1, the J call TRBJ2-1, with TRBD1 identical over 7 bases. The CDR3 consists of 13 residues. Looked up from germline, CDR1 is SQVTM and CDR2 is ANQGSEA. With V trimmed by 5 bases and J by 4 bases, 5 bases remained unmatched. The CDR3 spells CSVRQGGYNEQFF. The CDR3 DNA reads as TGCAGCGTTCGACAGGGTGGTTACAATGAGCAGTTCTTC.

J is TRBJ1-6 and V is TRBV27, with D possibly TRBD1 on 6 matching bases. Germline V gene lookup returns CDR1 MNHEY and CDR2 SMNVEV (reference sequence). This CDR3 is built from 18 residues. The germline V and J ends were trimmed by 6 bases and 6 bases, with 24 bases remaining between them. This CDR3 reads CASRPYVRGAIFNSPLHF. In nucleotides, the CDR3 is TGTGCCAGCAGACCCTACGTCCGGGGGGCTATATTTAATTCACCCCTCCACTTT.

In this sample, this clonotype turned up many times. This chain joins TRBV28 and TRBJ1-1, with D perhaps matching TRBD1 (6 bases). The V gene lost 4 bases and the J gene lost 5 bases, with 14 bases spanning the gap. Germline V gives CDR1 MDHEN, CDR2 SYDVKM. The CDR3 extends over 14 amino acids. The CDR3: CASSWGGAETEAFF. In DNA form, the CDR3 reads TGTGCCAGCAGTTGGGGGGGGGCTGAAACTGAAGCTTTCTTT. Complete variable domain (other parts from reference TRBV28 and TRBJ1-1): DVKVTQSSRYLVKRTGEKVFLECVQDMDHENMFWYRQDPGLGLRLIYFSYDVKMKEKGDIPEGYSVSREKKERFSLILESASTNQTSMYLCASSWGGAETEAFFGQGTRLTVV.